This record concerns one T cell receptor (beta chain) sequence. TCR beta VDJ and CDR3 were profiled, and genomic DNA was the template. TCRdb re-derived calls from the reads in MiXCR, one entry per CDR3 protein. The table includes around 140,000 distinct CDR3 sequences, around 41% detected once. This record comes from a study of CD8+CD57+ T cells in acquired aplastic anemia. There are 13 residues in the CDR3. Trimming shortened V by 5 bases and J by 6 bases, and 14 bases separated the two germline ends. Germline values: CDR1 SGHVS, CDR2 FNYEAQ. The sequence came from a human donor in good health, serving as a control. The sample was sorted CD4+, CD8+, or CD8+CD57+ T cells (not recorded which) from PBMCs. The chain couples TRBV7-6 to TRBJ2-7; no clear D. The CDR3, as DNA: TGTGCCAGCAGCCCGCCGGGTAATAGCGAGCAGTACTTC. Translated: CASSPPGNSEQYF.